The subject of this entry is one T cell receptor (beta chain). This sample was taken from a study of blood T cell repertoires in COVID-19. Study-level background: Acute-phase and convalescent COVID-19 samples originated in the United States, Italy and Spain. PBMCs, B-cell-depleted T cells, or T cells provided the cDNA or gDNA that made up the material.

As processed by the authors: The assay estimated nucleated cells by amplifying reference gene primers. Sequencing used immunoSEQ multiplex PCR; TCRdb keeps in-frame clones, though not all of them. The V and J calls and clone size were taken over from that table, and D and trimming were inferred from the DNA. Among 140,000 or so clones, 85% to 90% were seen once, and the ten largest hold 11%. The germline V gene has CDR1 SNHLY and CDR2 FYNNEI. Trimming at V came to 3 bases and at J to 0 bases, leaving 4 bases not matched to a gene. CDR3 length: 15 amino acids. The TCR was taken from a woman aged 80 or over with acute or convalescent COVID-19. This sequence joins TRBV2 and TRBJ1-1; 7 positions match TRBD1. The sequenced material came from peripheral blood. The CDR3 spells CASSDRTGMNTEAFF. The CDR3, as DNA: TGTGCCAGCAGTGATAGGACAGGTATGAACACTGAAGCTTTCTTT.